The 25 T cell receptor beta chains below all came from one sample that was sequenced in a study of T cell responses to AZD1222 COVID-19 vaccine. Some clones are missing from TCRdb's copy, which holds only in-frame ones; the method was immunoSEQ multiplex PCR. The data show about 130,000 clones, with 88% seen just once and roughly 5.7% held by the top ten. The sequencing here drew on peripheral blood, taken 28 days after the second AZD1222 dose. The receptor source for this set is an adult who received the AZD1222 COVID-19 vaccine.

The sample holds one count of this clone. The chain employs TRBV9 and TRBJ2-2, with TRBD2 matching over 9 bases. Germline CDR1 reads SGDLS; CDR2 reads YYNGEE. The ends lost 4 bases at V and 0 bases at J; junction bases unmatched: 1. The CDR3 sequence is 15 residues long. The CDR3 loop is CASSPSGTNTGELFF. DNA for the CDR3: TGTGCCAGCAGCCCTAGCGGGACGAACACCGGGGAGCTGTTTTTT.

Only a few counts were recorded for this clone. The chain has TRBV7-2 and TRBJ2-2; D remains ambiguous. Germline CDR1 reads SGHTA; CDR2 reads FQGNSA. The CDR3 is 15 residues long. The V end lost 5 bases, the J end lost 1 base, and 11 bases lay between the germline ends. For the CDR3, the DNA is TGTGCCAGCAGCCCAGCCCCGTTGAACACCGGGGAGCTGTTTTTT. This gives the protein CASSPAPLNTGELFF. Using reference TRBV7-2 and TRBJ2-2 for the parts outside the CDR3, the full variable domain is GAGVSQSPSNKVTEKGKDVELRCDPISGHTALYWYRQSLGQGLEFLIYFQGNSAPDKSGLPSDRFSAERTGGSVSTLTIQRTQQEDSAVYLCASSPAPLNTGELFFGEGSRLTVL.

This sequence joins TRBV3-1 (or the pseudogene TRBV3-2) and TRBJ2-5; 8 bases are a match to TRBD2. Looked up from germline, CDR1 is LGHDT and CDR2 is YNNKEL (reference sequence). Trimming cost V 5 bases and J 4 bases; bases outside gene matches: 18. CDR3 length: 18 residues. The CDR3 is CASSFQGLAGTSAETQYF. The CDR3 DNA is TGTGCCAGCAGCTTTCAGGGGCTAGCGGGTACGTCAGCAGAGACCCAGTACTTC.

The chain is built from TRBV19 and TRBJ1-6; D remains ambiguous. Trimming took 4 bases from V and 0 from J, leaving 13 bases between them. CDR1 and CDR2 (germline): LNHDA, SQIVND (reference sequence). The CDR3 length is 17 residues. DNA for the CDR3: TGTGCCAGTAGTACTTCGGTGTCACACTCCTATAATTCACCCCTCCACTTT. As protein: CASSTSVSHSYNSPLHF.

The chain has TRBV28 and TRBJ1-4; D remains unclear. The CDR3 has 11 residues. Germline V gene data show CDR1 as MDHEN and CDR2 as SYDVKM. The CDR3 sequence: CAYTENEKLFF. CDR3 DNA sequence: TGTGCGTACACAGAGAATGAAAAACTGTTTTTT. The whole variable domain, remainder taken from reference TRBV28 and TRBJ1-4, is DVKVTQSSRYLVKRTGEKVFLECVQDMDHENMFWYRQDPGLGLRLIYFSYDVKMKEKGDIPEGYSVSREKKERFSLILESASTNQTSMYLCAYTENEKLFFGSGTQLSVL.

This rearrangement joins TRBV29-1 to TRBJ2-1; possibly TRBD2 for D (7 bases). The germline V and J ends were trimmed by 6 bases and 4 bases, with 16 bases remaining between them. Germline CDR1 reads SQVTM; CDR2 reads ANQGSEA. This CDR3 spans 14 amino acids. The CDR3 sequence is CSVYTGGPYNEQFF. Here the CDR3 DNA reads TGCAGCGTGTACACGGGGGGCCCATACAATGAGCAGTTCTTC.

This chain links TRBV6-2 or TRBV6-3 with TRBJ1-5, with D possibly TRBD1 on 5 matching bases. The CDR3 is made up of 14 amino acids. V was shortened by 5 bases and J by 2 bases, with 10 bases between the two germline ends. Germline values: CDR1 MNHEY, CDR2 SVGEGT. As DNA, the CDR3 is TGTGCCAGCAGTCTTGGGGCAGGCAATCAGCCCCAGCATTTT. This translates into CASSLGAGNQPQHF.

The CDR3 DNA sequence: TGTGCCTGGGACGCGGGACACCACCTTAGCGGAAACACCATATATTTT. This translates into CAWDAGHHLSGNTIYF. This rearrangement joins TRBV30 to TRBJ1-3; tentative D call: TRBD1 (6 bases). The germline gives CDR1 GTSNPN, CDR2 SVGIG (reference sequence). This CDR3 is built from 16 residues. Between the trimmed V and J ends, which lost 5 bases and 4 bases, there was a span of 21 bases.

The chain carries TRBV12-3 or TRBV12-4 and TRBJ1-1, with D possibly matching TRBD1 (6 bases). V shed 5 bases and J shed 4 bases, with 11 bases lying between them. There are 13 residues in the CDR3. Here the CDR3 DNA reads TGTGCCAGCAGTCCACAGGGTGGCACTGAAGCTTTCTTT. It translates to CASSPQGGTEAFF.

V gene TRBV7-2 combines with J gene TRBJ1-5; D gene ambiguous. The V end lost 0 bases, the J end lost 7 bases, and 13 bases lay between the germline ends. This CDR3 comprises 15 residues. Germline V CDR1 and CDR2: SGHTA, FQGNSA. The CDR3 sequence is CASSLALAGQQPQHF. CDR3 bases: TGTGCCAGCAGCTTAGCGCTGGCAGGTCAACAGCCCCAGCATTTT.

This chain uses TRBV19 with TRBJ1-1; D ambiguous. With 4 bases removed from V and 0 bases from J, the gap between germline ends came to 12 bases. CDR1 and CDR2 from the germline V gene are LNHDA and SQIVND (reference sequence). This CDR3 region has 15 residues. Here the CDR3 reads CASSTPGRLNTEAFF. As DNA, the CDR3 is TGTGCCAGTAGTACCCCCGGACGATTGAACACTGAAGCTTTCTTT.

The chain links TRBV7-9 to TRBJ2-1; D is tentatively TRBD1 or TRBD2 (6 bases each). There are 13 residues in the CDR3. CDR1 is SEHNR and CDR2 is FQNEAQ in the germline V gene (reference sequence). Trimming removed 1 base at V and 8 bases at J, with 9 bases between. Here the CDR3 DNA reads TGTGCCAGCAGCTTAGGAGGGGGGTATGAGCAGTTCTTC. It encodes CASSLGGGYEQFF. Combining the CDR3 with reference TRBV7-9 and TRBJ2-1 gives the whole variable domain DTGVSQNPRHKITKRGQNVTFRCDPISEHNRLYWYRQTLGQGPEFLTYFQNEAQLEKSRLLSDRFSAERPKGSFSTLEIQRTEQGDSAMYLCASSLGGGYEQFFGPGTRLTVL.

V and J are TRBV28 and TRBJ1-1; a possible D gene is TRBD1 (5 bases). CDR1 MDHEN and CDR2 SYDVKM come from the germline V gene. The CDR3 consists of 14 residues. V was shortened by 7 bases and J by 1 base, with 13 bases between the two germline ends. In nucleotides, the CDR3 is TGTGCCAGCACCCCAGGGACGCCGAACACTGAAGCTTTCTTT. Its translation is CASTPGTPNTEAFF.

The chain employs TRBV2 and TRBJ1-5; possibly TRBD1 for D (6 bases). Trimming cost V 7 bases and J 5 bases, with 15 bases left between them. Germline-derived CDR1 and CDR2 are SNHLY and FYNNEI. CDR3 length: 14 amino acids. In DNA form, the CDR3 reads TGTGCCAGCACCCCGACAGGAATTGATCAGCCCCAGCATTTT. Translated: CASTPTGIDQPQHF.

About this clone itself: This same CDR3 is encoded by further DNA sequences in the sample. The CDR3 nucleotides are TGTGCCAGCAGTTTTGAGGGGCTCTATGGCTACACCTTC. This gives the protein CASSFEGLYGYTF. This chain connects TRBV12-3 or TRBV12-4 to TRBJ1-2, with D possibly TRBD1 on 5 matching bases. This CDR3 is 13 amino acids long. Between the trimmed V and J ends, which lost 3 bases and 4 bases, there was a span of 9 bases.

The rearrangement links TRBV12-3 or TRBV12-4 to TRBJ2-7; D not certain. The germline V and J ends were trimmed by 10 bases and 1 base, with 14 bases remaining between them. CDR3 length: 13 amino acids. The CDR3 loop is CATRPLGSYEQYF. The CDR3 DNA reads TGTGCCACCCGACCCTTGGGTTCCTACGAGCAGTACTTC.

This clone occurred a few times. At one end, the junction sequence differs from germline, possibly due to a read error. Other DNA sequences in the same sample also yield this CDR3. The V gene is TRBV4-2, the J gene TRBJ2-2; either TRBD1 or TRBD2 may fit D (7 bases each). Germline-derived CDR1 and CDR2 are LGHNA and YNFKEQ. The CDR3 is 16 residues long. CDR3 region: CARSQARGGLSGELFF. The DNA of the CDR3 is TGTGCCCGCAGCCAAGCCAGGGGGGGGTTGTCCGGGGAGCTGTTTTTT.

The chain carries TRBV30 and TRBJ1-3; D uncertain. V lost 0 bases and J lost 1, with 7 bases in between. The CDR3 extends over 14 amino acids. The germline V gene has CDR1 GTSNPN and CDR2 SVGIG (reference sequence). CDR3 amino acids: CAWSVVGSGNTIYF. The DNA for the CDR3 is TGTGCCTGGAGTGTAGTGGGTTCTGGAAACACCATATATTTT.

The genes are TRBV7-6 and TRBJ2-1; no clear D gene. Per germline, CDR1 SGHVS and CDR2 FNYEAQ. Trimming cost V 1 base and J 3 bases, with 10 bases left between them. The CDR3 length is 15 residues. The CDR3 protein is CASSLDPTGYNEQFF. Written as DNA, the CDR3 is TGTGCCAGCAGCTTAGACCCCACGGGCTACAATGAGCAGTTCTTC. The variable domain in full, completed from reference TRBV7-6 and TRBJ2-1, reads GAGVSQSPRYKVTKRGQDVALRCDPISGHVSLYWYRQALGQGPEFLTYFNYEAQQDKSGLPNDRFSAERPEGSISTLTIQRTEQRDSAMYRCASSLDPTGYNEQFFGPGTRLTVL.

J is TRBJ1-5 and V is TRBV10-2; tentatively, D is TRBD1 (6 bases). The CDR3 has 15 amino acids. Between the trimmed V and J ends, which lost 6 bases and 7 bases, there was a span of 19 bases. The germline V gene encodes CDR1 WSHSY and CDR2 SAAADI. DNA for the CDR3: TGCGCCAGCAGCGAGGGGGGGCAGGAGGGGCAGCCCCAGCATTTT. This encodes CASSEGGQEGQPQHF.

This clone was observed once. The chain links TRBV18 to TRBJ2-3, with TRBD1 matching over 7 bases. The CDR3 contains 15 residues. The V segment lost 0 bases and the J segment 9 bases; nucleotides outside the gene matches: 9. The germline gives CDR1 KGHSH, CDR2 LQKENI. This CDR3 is CASSPPSNPGQTQYF. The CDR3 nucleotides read TGTGCCAGCTCACCACCGAGTAATCCGGGACAGACGCAGTATTTT.

Here the CDR3 DNA reads TGTGCCAGCTCGCTCCGGACAGGGCTTAATCAGCCCCAGCATTTT. It specifies CASSLRTGLNQPQHF. The rearrangement uses TRBV18 and TRBJ1-5, with 8 bases that match TRBD1. Germline CDR1 KGHSH, CDR2 LQKENI. The CDR3 contains 15 residues. Losses at the gene ends were 6 bases for V and 4 bases for J; bases not matched to a gene: 8.

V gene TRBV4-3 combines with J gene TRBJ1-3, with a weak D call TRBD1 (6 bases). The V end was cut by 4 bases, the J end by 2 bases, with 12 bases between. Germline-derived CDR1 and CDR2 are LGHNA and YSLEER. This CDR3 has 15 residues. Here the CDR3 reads CASSRDNQAGNTIYF. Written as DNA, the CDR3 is TGCGCCAGCAGCCGGGACAATCAAGCTGGAAACACCATATATTTT.

CDR3: CASSLQAEEEKLFF. Written as DNA, the CDR3 is TGCGCCAGCAGCTTGCAGGCGGAGGAGGAAAAACTGTTTTTT. The rearrangement links TRBV4-1 to TRBJ1-4; unclear D gene. CDR1 and CDR2 (germline): MGHRA, YSYEKL. This CDR3 region has 14 residues. Trimming left V 5 bases short and J 8 bases short, with 15 bases between.

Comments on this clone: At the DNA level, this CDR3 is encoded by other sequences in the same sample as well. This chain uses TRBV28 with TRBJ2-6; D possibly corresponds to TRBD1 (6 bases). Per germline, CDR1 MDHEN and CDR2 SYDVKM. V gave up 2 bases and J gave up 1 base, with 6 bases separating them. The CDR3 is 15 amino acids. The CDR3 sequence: CASSLGTSGANVLTF. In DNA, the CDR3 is TGTGCCAGCAGTTTAGGGACATCTGGGGCCAACGTCCTGACTTTC.